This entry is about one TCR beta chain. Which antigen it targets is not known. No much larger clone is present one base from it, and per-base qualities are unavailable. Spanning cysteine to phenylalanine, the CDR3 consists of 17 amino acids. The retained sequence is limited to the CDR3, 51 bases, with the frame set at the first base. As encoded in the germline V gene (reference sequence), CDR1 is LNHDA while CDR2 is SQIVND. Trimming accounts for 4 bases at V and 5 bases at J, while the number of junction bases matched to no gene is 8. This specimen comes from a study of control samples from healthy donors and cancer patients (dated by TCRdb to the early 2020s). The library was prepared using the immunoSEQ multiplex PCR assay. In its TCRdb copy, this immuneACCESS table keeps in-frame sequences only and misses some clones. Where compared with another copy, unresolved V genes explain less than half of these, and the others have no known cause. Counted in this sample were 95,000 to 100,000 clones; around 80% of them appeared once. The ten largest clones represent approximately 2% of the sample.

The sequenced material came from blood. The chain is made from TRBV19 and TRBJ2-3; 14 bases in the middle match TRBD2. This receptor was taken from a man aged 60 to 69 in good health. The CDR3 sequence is CASSTGTSGREGDTQYF. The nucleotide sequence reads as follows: TGTGCCAGTAGTACCGGGACTAGCGGGAGAGAGGGAGATACGCAGTATTTT.